Listed below are T cell receptor beta chains from one sample, sequenced in a study of response to subunit inactivated influenza vaccine. TCRdb re-called the RT-PCR reads through MiXCR, storing one row per CDR3 protein. This table has roughly 570,000 distinct CDR3 sequences, around 15% appearing once. Source: PBMCs from blood, taken approximately 12 days after vaccination. The receptors here all came from a man aged 50-59 years who received an inactivated influenza vaccine. Both conserved end residues are part of each CDR3. A D gene is named only where the DNA matches it firmly. Not every row has a clone size; where given, it reads once, few, many or a size class.

d_gene	v_gene	j_gene	abundance	CDR3aa	CDR3nt
TRBD1	TRBV18	TRBJ1-1	few	CASSPNQGAEAFF	TGTGCCAGCTCACCAAATCAGGGGGCTGAAGCTTTCTTT
TRBD2	TRBV20-1	TRBJ2-1	NA	CSASPTSGRLRHEQFF	TGCAGTGCTAGTCCGACTAGCGGGAGACTTAGACATGAGCAGTTCTTC
TRBD1	TRBV7-2	TRBJ1-2	NA	CASSGGRTGWIDGYTF	TGTGCCAGCAGCGGGGGGAGGACAGGGTGGATTGATGGCTACACCTTC
NA	TRBV4-2	TRBJ2-7	NA	CASSQDSSVSYEQYF	TGTGCCAGCAGCCAAGATTCATCGGTCTCCTACGAGCAGTACTTC
TRBD2	TRBV6-1	TRBJ2-7	once	CATSPGGGYEQYF	TGTGCCACCTCGCCGGGGGGTGGGTACGAGCAGTACTTC
NA	TRBV6-1	TRBJ1-4	NA	CASTERATNEKLFF	TGTGCCAGCACCGAGAGAGCAACTAATGAAAAACTGTTTTTT
TRBD1	TRBV20-1	TRBJ2-1	NA	CSAPPRDRGYNEQFF	TGCAGTGCTCCTCCTCGGGACAGGGGATACAATGAGCAGTTCTTC
TRBD2	TRBV7-9	TRBJ2-3	few	CASSSLAGGPSDTQYF	TGTGCCAGCAGCTCTCTAGCGGGAGGGCCTTCAGATACGCAGTATTTT
TRBD2	TRBV10-2	TRBJ2-3	NA	CASSDPGGPVDTQYF	TGCGCCAGCAGTGATCCGGGGGGGCCGGTTGATACGCAGTATTTT
NA	TRBV30	TRBJ2-6	few	CAWSRRDAGANVLTF	TGTGCCTGGAGTAGGAGGGATGCTGGGGCCAACGTCCTGACTTTC
NA	TRBV6-5	TRBJ2-7	NA	CASSYSTRQGYSYEQYF	TGTGCCAGCAGTTACTCGACCCGGCAGGGGTACTCCTACGAGCAGTACTTC
NA	TRBV7-2	TRBJ2-1	few	CASSSDTEQFF	TGTGCCAGCAGCTCGGACACAGAGCAGTTCTTC
NA	TRBV29-1	TRBJ2-4	NA	CSVEQGYNIQYF	TGCAGCGTTGAGCAGGGCTATAACATTCAGTACTTC
NA	TRBV29-1	TRBJ1-1	NA	CSVQAGHLNTEAFF	TGCAGCGTCCAAGCGGGACATCTGAACACTGAAGCTTTCTTT
TRBD2	TRBV7-2	TRBJ2-7	few	CASSLDWRGDAYEQYF	TGTGCCAGCAGCTTAGACTGGCGGGGGGACGCCTACGAGCAGTACTTC
NA	TRBV11-2	TRBJ1-1	few	CASSPGIGAYTEAFF	TGTGCCAGCAGCCCGGGGATCGGAGCATACACTGAAGCTTTCTTT
TRBD1	TRBV20-1	TRBJ1-2	few	CSARDEAGGDYGYTF	TGCAGTGCTAGAGACGAGGCAGGGGGCGACTATGGCTACACCTTC
NA	TRBV18	TRBJ1-1	few	CASSPDSSNTEAFF	TGTGCCAGCTCACCGGACAGCTCGAACACTGAAGCTTTCTTT
TRBD1	TRBV7-2	TRBJ1-5	few	CASSLVTGVQPQHF	TGTGCCAGCAGCTTAGTGACAGGGGTTCAGCCTCAGCATTTT
NA	TRBV5-1	TRBJ1-6	NA	CASSGEGTSPLHF	TGCGCCAGCAGCGGAGAGGGGACTTCACCCCTCCACTTT
NA	TRBV19	TRBJ2-1	NA	CASGPGEQFF	TGTGCCAGTGGGCCGGGTGAGCAGTTCTTC
TRBD2	TRBV6-5	TRBJ2-7	few	CASSYSRLAGEYEQYF	TGTGCCAGCAGTTACTCTCGGCTAGCGGGAGAGTACGAGCAGTACTTC
NA	TRBV5-1	TRBJ2-1	NA	CASSLGHRDNEQFF	TGCGCCAGCAGCCTAGGTCATAGGGACAATGAGCAGTTCTTC
NA	TRBV7-9	TRBJ2-3	NA	CASSRGRFTDTQYF	TGTGCCAGCAGCCGGGGACGTTTCACAGATACGCAGTATTTT
TRBD2	TRBV2	TRBJ2-1	NA	CASSESVAGLNEQFF	TGTGCCAGCAGTGAGTCGGTAGCGGGACTCAATGAGCAGTTCTTC
NA	TRBV29-1	TRBJ2-5	NA	CSVDRSGETQYF	TGCAGCGTTGACCGGTCGGGGGAGACCCAGTACTTC
NA	TRBV5-1	TRBJ2-5	few	CASSPLGVPSETQYF	TGCGCCAGCAGCCCGCTGGGGGTCCCAAGCGAGACCCAGTACTTC
NA	TRBV12-3/TRBV12-4	TRBJ1-5	NA	CASSFWPKSNQPQHF	TGTGCCAGCAGTTTCTGGCCGAAAAGCAATCAGCCCCAGCATTTT